The sequence of this T cell receptor (beta chain) was determined in a study of CD8+ T cells in alopecia areata. Regarding treatment: oral pan-JAK inhibitor, 5-10 mg twice daily. In regard to this clone: Its target is unknown.

Study-wide findings and caveats: There were also resident alphabeta T cells of normal skin sequenced in scalp samples.

TCR sequencing used cDNA made by reverse transcription of extracted RNA. The method was immunoSEQ multiplex PCR; TCRdb's version includes in-frame clones alone and lacks a portion of them. The table includes 150,000 to 200,000 clones, roughly 60% detected once. The TCR sequence derives from a human donor with alopecia areata. The sequencing here drew on CD4+ T cells sorted from blood, taken at week 24, from a patient treated with tofacitinib.

The CDR3 sequence: CAWASGGSGANVLTF. CDR3 DNA: TGTGCCTGGGCCTCCGGGGGATCCGGGGCCAACGTCCTGACTTTC. The chain joins TRBV30 to TRBJ2-6; a possible D gene is TRBD2 (6 bases). The V gene's germline CDR1 is GTSNPN and CDR2 SVGIG (reference sequence). CDR3 length: 15 residues. The ends were cut back, 5 bases at V and 4 bases at J, with 15 bases in the middle.